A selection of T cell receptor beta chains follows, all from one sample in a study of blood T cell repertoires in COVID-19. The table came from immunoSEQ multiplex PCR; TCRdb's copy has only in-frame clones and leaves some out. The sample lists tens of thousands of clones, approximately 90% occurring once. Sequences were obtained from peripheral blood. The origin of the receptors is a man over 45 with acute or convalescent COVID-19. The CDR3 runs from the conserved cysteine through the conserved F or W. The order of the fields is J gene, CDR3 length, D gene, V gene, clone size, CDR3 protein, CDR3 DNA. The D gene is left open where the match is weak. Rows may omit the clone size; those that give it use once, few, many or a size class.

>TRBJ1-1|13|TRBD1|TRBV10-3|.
CATAGTGVTEAFF
TGTGCCACCGCGGGGACAGGGGTTACTGAAGCTTTCTTT
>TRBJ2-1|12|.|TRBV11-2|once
CASSPGRGEQFF
TGTGCCAGCAGCCCGGGGAGAGGAGAGCAGTTCTTC
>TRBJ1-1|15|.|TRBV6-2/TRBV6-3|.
CASSQRQQTQTEAFF
TGTGCCAGCAGTCAAAGACAGCAAACCCAAACTGAAGCTTTCTTT
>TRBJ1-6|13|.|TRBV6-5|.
CAIRETLNSPLHF
TGTGCCATAAGGGAGACATTGAATTCACCCCTCCACTTT
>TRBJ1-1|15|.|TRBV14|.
CASSQHRGMNTEAFF
TGTGCCAGCAGCCAACATCGGGGAATGAACACTGAAGCTTTCTTT
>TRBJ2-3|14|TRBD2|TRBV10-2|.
CASRWRGGTDTQYF
TGCGCCAGCAGGTGGCGGGGGGGCACAGATACGCAGTATTTT
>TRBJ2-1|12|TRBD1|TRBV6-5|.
CASSRPDREQFF
TGTGCCAGCAGTAGACCGGACAGGGAGCAGTTCTTC
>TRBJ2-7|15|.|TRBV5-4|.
CASSLEGASSYEQYF
TGTGCCAGCAGCTTGGAAGGGGCCAGCTCCTACGAGCAGTACTTC
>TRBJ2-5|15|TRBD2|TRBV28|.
CASSSPGLRAGAQYF
TGTGCCAGCAGTTCGCCGGGACTCAGGGCGGGGGCCCAGTACTTC
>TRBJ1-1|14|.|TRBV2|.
CARNTREGYTEAFF
TGTGCCAGAAATACCAGGGAAGGATACACTGAAGCTTTCTTT
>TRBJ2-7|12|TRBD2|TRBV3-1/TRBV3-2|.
CASSPREGKQYF
TGTGCCAGCAGCCCACGGGAGGGGAAGCAGTACTTC
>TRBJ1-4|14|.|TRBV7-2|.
CASSRQSHNEKLFF
TGTGCCAGCAGCAGACAGAGCCATAATGAAAAACTGTTTTTT
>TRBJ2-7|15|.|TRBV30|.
CAWSVVGPTAYEQYF
TGTGCCTGGAGTGTGGTGGGGCCGACGGCCTACGAGCAGTACTTC
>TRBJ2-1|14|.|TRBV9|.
CASSPRQGFNEQFF
TGTGCCAGCAGCCCCCGGCAGGGGTTCAATGAGCAGTTCTTC
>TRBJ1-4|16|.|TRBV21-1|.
CASTQRDRESNEKLFF
TGTGCCAGCACCCAGAGAGACAGGGAAAGTAATGAAAAACTGTTTTTT
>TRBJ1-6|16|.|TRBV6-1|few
CASSENLSSYNSPLHF
TGTGCCAGCAGTGAAAATCTGAGCTCCTATAATTCACCCCTCCACTTT
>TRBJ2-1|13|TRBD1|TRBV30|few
CAWSGTGGNEQFF
TGTGCCTGGAGTGGGACAGGAGGCAATGAGCAGTTCTTC
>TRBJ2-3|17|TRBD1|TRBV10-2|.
CASQETGGLPLADTQYF
TGCGCCAGCCAGGAGACAGGGGGCCTCCCATTAGCAGATACGCAGTATTTT
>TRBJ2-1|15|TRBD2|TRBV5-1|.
CASSPIAGGPSEQFF
TGCGCCAGCAGCCCCATAGCGGGGGGGCCAAGTGAGCAGTTCTTC
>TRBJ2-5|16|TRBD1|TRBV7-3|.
CASSPAGQGPEETQYF
TGTGCCAGCAGCCCAGCAGGACAGGGCCCCGAAGAGACCCAGTACTTC
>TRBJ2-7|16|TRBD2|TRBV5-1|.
CASSLGLAGAFYEQYF
TGCGCCAGCAGCTTGGGACTAGCGGGGGCATTCTACGAGCAGTACTTC
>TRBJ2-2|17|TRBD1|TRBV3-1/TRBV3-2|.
CASSQGFGTGATGELFF
TGTGCCAGCAGCCAAGGTTTCGGGACAGGGGCCACCGGGGAGCTGTTTTTT
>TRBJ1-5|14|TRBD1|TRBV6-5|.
CASSSGQGIAFQHF
TGTGCCAGCAGTTCCGGACAGGGCATAGCCTTCCAGCATTTT
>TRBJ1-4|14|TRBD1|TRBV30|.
CAWQGALGNEKLFF
TGTGCCTGGCAGGGGGCGCTTGGTAATGAAAAACTGTTTTTT
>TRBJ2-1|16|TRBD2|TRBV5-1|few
CASSLSAGGPGREQFF
TGCGCCAGCAGCTTGTCGGCGGGGGGGCCCGGCCGTGAGCAGTTCTTC
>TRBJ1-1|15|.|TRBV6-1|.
CASSEFAGSTTEAFF
TGTGCCAGCAGTGAATTTGCAGGGTCTACGACTGAAGCTTTCTTT
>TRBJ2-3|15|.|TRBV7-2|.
CASSLGGPRADTQYF
TGTGCCAGCAGCTTAGGGGGGCCGAGGGCAGATACGCAGTATTTT
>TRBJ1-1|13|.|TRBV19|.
CASSYRVNTEAFF
TGTGCCAGTAGTTACAGGGTGAACACTGAAGCTTTCTTT
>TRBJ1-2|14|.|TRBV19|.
CATLSRPGEYGYTF
TGTGCCACCCTTAGTAGGCCGGGGGAATATGGCTACACCTTC
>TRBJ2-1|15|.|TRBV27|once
CASSSQASSYNEQFF
TGTGCCAGCAGTTCTCAGGCGAGCTCCTACAATGAGCAGTTCTTC
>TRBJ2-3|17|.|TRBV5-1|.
CASSSDRGTGRTDTQYF
TGCGCCAGCAGTAGCGACCGGGGAACGGGAAGGACAGATACGCAGTATTTT
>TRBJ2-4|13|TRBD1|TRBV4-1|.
CASSQGTGAGQYF
TGCGCCAGCAGCCAAGGGACAGGGGCCGGTCAGTACTTC
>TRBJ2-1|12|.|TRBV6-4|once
CASSDSLGEQFF
TGTGCCAGCAGTGACTCCCTAGGAGAGCAGTTCTTC
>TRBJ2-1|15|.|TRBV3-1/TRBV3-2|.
CASSPALSSAHEQFF
TGTGCCAGCAGCCCAGCCCTTTCTAGCGCCCATGAGCAGTTCTTC
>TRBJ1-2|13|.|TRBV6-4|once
CASSDSGTYGYTF
TGTGCCAGCAGTGACTCGGGCACCTATGGCTACACCTTC
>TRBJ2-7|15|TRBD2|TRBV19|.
CASSQLAGGSYEQYF
TGTGCCAGTAGCCAACTAGCGGGGGGGTCCTACGAGCAGTACTTC
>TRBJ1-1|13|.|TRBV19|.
CASNNLPNTEAFF
TGTGCCAGTAACAACCTCCCCAACACTGAAGCTTTCTTT
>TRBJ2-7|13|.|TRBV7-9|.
CASSPTTVQRQYF
TGTGCCAGCAGCCCAACGACAGTACAAAGGCAGTACTTC
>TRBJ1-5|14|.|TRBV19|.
CASTRSGSNQPQHF
TGTGCCAGTACCCGCTCGGGAAGCAATCAGCCCCAGCATTTT
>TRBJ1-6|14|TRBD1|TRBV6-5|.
CASSRGQGNSPLHF
TGTGCCAGCAGTAGGGGACAGGGGAATTCACCCCTCCACTTT
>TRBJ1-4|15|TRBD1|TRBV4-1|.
CASSQTTGGNEKLFF
TGCGCCAGCAGCCAAACAACAGGGGGAAATGAAAAACTGTTTTTT
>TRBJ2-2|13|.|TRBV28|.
CASSLRQFGELFF
TGTGCCAGCAGTCTAAGACAGTTCGGGGAGCTGTTTTTT